This TCR beta chain was identified in a study of human thymus T cells. Findings of the study overall: Repertoires from thymus and blood appeared to show biased V and J gene usage.

The data were produced by immunoSEQ multiplex PCR, yet TCRdb's version contains in-frame clones alone and is incomplete. This table holds about 78,000 clones, around 96% found once. With respect to this clone: Antigen specificity is unknown.

Corrective heart surgery yielded resections, and these provided the thymus tissue. This TCR was sampled from a boy in the first two years of life with a congenital heart defect but otherwise immunologically healthy. The sequenced sample was thymus tissue.

The CDR3 DNA is TGTGCCAGCAGTTTATCAGTGGGCCCACCTGAAGCTTTCTTT. Translation: CASSLSVGPPEAFF. The chain couples TRBV28 to TRBJ1-1; D gene unclear. Looked up from germline, CDR1 is MDHEN and CDR2 is SYDVKM. The V end was cut by 1 base, the J end by 6 bases, with 12 bases between. CDR3 length equals 14 residues. Together with reference TRBV28 and TRBJ1-1, the CDR3 gives the full variable domain: DVKVTQSSRYLVKRTGEKVFLECVQDMDHENMFWYRQDPGLGLRLIYFSYDVKMKEKGDIPEGYSVSREKKERFSLILESASTNQTSMYLCASSLSVGPPEAFFGQGTRLTVV.